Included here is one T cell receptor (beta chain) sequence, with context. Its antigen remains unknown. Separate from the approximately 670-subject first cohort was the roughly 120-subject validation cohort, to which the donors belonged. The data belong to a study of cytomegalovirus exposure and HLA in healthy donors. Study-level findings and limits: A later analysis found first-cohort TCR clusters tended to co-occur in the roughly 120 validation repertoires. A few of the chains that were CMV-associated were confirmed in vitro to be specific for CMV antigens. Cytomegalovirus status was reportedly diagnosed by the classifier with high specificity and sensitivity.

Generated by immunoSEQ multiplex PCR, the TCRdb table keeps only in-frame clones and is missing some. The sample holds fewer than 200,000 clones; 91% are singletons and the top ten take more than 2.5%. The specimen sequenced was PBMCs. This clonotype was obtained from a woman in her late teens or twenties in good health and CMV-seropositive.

The DNA for the CDR3 is TGTGCCAGCGTCGTCGGACAGGGCCTTTTTAACTATGGCTACACCTTC. Translating it yields CASVVGQGLFNYGYTF. The chain is built from TRBV6-4 and TRBJ1-2, with 8 bases matching TRBD1. The CDR3 sequence is 16 residues long. CDR1 MRHNA and CDR2 SNTAGT come from the germline V gene. The ends lost 8 bases at V and 1 base at J; junction bases unmatched: 12.